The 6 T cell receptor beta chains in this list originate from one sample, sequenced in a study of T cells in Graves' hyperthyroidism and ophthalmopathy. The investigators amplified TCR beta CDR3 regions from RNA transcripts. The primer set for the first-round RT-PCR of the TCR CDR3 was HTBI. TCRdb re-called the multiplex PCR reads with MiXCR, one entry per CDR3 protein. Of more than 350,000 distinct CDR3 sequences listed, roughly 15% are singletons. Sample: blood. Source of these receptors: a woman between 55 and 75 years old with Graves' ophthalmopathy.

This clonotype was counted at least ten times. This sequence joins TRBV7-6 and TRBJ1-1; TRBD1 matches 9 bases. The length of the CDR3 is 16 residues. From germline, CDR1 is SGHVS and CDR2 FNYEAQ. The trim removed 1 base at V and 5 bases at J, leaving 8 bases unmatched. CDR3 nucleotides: TGTGCCAGCAGCTTAGGAACAGGGGGCGCGAGAACTGAAGCTTTCTTT. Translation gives CASSLGTGGARTEAFF.

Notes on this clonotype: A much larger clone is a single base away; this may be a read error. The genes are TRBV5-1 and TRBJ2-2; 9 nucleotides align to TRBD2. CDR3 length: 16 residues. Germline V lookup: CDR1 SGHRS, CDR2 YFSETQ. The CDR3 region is CAGSLSGSLGTGELFF. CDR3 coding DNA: TGCGCCGGCAGCCTTAGCGGGAGTTTAGGCACCGGGGAGCTGTTTTTT. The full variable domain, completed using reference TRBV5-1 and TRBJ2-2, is KAGVTQTPRYLIKTRGQQVTLSCSPISGHRSVSWYQQTPGQGLQFLFEYFSETQRNKGNFPGRFSGRQFSNSRSEMNVSTLELGDSALYLCAGSLSGSLGTGELFFGEGSRLTVL.

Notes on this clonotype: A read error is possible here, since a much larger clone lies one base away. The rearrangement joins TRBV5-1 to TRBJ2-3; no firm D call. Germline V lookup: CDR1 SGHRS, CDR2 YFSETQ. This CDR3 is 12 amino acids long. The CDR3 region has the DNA TGTGCCAGCAGCTTATCGGAAAATATGCAGTATTTT. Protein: CASSLSENMQYF.

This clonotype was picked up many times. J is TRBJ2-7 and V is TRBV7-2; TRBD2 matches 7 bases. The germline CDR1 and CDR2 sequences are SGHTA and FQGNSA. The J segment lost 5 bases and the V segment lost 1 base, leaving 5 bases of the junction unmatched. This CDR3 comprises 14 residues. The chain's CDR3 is CASSLESGRDEQYF. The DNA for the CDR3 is TGTGCCAGCAGCTTAGAATCAGGGAGGGACGAGCAGTACTTC.

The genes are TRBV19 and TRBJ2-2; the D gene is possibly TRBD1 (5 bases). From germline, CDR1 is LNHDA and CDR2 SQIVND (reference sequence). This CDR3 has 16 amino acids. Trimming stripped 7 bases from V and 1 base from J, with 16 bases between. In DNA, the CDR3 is TGTGCCAGTATACCCGAAGGGGCTGTGAACACCGGGGAGCTGTTTTTT. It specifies CASIPEGAVNTGELFF.

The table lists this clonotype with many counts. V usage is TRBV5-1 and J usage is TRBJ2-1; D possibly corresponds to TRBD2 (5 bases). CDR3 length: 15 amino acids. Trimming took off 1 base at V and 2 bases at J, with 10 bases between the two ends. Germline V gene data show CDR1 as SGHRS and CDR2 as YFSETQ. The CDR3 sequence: CASSLRSGTYNEQFF. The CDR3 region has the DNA TGCGCCAGCAGCTTGCGGAGCGGTACCTACAATGAGCAGTTCTTC.